Each of the 6 T cell receptor beta chains below was sequenced from the same sample in a study of beta chain features in type 1 diabetes. Study-wide results and caveats: Researchers report that Type 1 diabetes patients had moderately but significantly shorter TCRB CDR3s across all four CD4+ subsets.

Expressed TCRB transcripts got sequenced, as all isolated RNA was reverse transcribed. Method: immunoSEQ multiplex PCR; TCRdb's copy keeps in-frame clones and lacks some. Among 400,000 or so clones listed, around 9.6% were seen once. For these TCRs, the target antigens are not known. Material for sequencing was central memory CD4+ T cells from blood. The receptor set was obtained from a man aged 30 to 39 with type 1 diabetes.

The chain is built from TRBV12-5 and TRBJ2-3; 8 bases are shared with TRBD1. This CDR3 has 15 residues. Germline CDR1 LGHNT, CDR2 FRNRAP. V gave up 4 bases and J gave up 1 base; unmatched junction bases: 4. Written as DNA, the CDR3 is TGTGCTAGTGGTTGGTCGGACAGGGGCACAGATACGCAGTATTTT. It yields the protein CASGWSDRGTDTQYF. The full variable domain, rest sourced from reference TRBV12-5 and TRBJ2-3, is DARVTQTPRHKVTEMGQEVTMRCQPILGHNTVFWYRQTMMQGLELLAYFRNRAPLDDSGMPKDRFSAEMPDATLATLKIQPSEPRDSAVYFCASGWSDRGTDTQYFGPGTRLTVL.

J is TRBJ2-5 and V is TRBV7-8; TRBD1 matches 7 bases. The CDR3 contains 13 residues. V shed 5 bases and J 1 base; nucleotides not matched to a gene: 1. Per germline, CDR1 SGHVS and CDR2 FQNEAQ. The CDR3 reads CASSRDSQETQYF. CDR3 bases: TGTGCCAGCAGCCGGGACAGCCAAGAGACCCAGTACTTC.

With respect to this clone: The sample has other DNA sequences that encode this CDR3 too. The chain carries TRBV28 and TRBJ1-2, with D hard to call. Germline CDR1 is MDHEN and CDR2 is SYDVKM. V was clipped by 5 bases and J by 2 bases, with 6 bases between them. The CDR3 has 12 residues. The CDR3 spells CASSPSNYGYTF. CDR3 bases: TGTGCCAGCAGTCCCTCAAACTATGGCTACACCTTC.

The chain combines TRBV5-1 with TRBJ1-4, with TRBD1 matching 9 bases. CDR1 is SGHRS and CDR2 is YFSETQ in the germline V gene. The CDR3 contains 13 residues. J was trimmed by 7 bases and V by 7 bases; bases with no gene match: 5. In DNA form, the CDR3 reads TGCGCCAGCCGGACAGGGGTCGGTGAAAAACTGTTTTTT. Residues: CASRTGVGEKLFF.

J is TRBJ1-3 and V is TRBV9; tentative D call: TRBD1 (6 bases). Germline loops: CDR1 SGDLS, CDR2 YYNGEE. This CDR3 has 16 residues. V lost 5 bases and J 0 bases, leaving 15 bases between the germline ends. The CDR3 sequence is CASRKGGPNSGNTIYF. The CDR3 coding sequence is TGTGCCAGCAGAAAGGGGGGCCCTAACTCTGGAAACACCATATATTTT. Supplemented by reference TRBV9 and TRBJ1-3, the full variable domain reads DSGVTQTPKHLITATGQRVTLRCSPRSGDLSVYWYQQSLDQGLQFLIQYYNGEERAKGNILERFSAQQFPDLHSELNLSSLELGDSALYFCASRKGGPNSGNTIYFGEGSWLTVV.

This clone has just a few counts. The chain recombines TRBV7-9 with TRBJ2-7; 9 bases fit TRBD2. This CDR3 is 15 amino acids long. CDR1 SEHNR and CDR2 FQNEAQ come from the germline V gene (reference sequence). Germline trimming cut 4 bases from V and 2 bases from J; bases unmatched to any gene: 6. Here the CDR3 DNA reads TGTGCCAGCAGCTCGGACAGCGGGAGGCCCTACGAGCAGTACTTC. Amino acids: CASSSDSGRPYEQYF.